A single sample is the source of the 3 T cell receptor beta chains below, sequenced in a study of technical replicates of blood from a handful of donors. Measured with immunoSEQ multiplex PCR; TCRdb has only the in-frame clones, and not every one. The sample carries about 61,000 clones, 95% to 98% recorded once. Sequencing was performed on T cells isolated from PBMCs. Every receptor here comes from a human donor in good health.

The chain has TRBV19 and TRBJ1-5; TRBD1 matches at 8 bases. The trim removed 5 bases at V and 5 bases at J, leaving 14 bases unmatched. The germline V gene encodes CDR1 LNHDA and CDR2 SQIVND (reference sequence). This CDR3 spans 17 amino acids. The CDR3 sequence: CASSLFSPGQGHQPQHF. The CDR3 nucleotides are TGTGCCAGTAGTCTGTTTTCCCCCGGACAGGGCCATCAGCCCCAGCATTTT.

This chain links TRBV7-3 with TRBJ2-2; D is unresolved. CDR3 size: 12 residues. From germline, CDR1 is SGHTA and CDR2 FQGTGA. Trimming pared 5 bases from V and 2 bases from J, leaving 3 bases between. This chain's CDR3 is CASSPNTGELFF. CDR3 in DNA: TGTGCCAGCAGCCCAAACACCGGGGAGCTGTTTTTT.

This chain connects TRBV5-1 to TRBJ1-1; 7 nucleotides line up with TRBD1. The CDR3 is 14 amino acids. Looked up from germline, CDR1 is SGHRS and CDR2 is YFSETQ. The ends lost 0 bases at V and 1 base at J; junction bases unmatched: 0. As DNA, the CDR3 is TGCGCCAGCAGCTTGGGGGACAGGAACACTGAAGCTTTCTTT. Its translation is CASSLGDRNTEAFF.